A selection of T cell receptor beta chains follows, all from one sample in a study of cytomegalovirus exposure and HLA in healthy donors. This table comes from immunoSEQ multiplex PCR, and its TCRdb copy is limited to in-frame clones, with some not included. The profile shows over 85,000 clones, roughly 80% of them singletons. What was sequenced was PBMCs. These TCRs come from a woman between 25 and 40 years old in good health and CMV-seronegative. Each CDR3 is given with its conserved first and last residue. The D gene is left open where the match is weak. Size is stated for part of the rows, as once, few or many counts, or as a class when the clone is expanded.

V gene	J gene	D gene	clone size	CDR3 protein	CDR3 DNA
TRBV30	TRBJ2-5	TRBD2	once	CAGTRTSGRAARETQYF	TGTGCCGGGACTAGGACTAGCGGGAGGGCCGCTCGGGAGACCCAGTACTTC
TRBV9	TRBJ2-1	TRBD1	.	CASSAGQGISNEQFF	TGTGCCAGCAGCGCCGGACAGGGTATCAGCAATGAGCAGTTCTTC
TRBV30	TRBJ1-6	.	.	CAWSVLSFDSPLHF	TGTGCCTGGAGTGTTTTGAGTTTCGATTCACCCCTCCACTTT
TRBV6-1	TRBJ2-7	TRBD2	.	CASSEGSGGVYEQYF	TGTGCCAGCAGTGAAGGGAGCGGGGGGGTGTACGAGCAGTACTTC
TRBV2	TRBJ1-1	.	.	CASSAVNTEAFF	TGTGCCAGCAGTGCGGTGAACACTGAAGCTTTCTTT
TRBV29-1	TRBJ2-4	TRBD2	.	CSVETGRQNIQYF	TGCAGCGTTGAAACCGGGAGGCAAAACATTCAGTACTTC
TRBV7-2	TRBJ2-7	TRBD2	once	CASSSVGAGLAGSYEQYF	TGTGCCAGCAGCTCCGTGGGAGCGGGACTAGCGGGGTCCTACGAGCAGTACTTC
TRBV5-8	TRBJ1-6	TRBD1	few	CASRQKTGLNNSPLHF	TGTGCCAGCAGGCAAAAGACAGGGCTGAATAATTCACCCCTCCACTTT
TRBV18	TRBJ1-1	.	.	CASSPRTEMNTEAFF	TGTGCCAGCTCACCTCGGACAGAGATGAACACTGAAGCTTTCTTT
TRBV9	TRBJ2-3	TRBD2	.	CASSFGGEVPDTQYF	TGTGCCAGCAGCTTTGGGGGGGAAGTCCCAGATACGCAGTATTTT
TRBV5-1	TRBJ2-6	.	.	CASSLTPQGKASGANVLTF	TGCGCCAGCAGCTTAACCCCACAGGGAAAGGCCTCTGGGGCCAACGTCCTGACTTTC
TRBV5-1	TRBJ2-2	.	.	CASSLAFGELFF	TGCGCCAGCAGCTTGGCCTTCGGGGAGCTGTTTTTT
TRBV29-1	TRBJ2-1	TRBD1	.	CSVEDRGRNEQFF	TGCAGCGTGGAGGACAGGGGGAGGAATGAGCAGTTCTTC
TRBV6-5	TRBJ2-7	TRBD2	.	CASSYTLAGIGYEQYF	TGTGCCAGCAGTTACACACTAGCGGGGATTGGATACGAGCAGTACTTC
TRBV7-9	TRBJ1-1	.	.	CASSFPGRTEAFF	TGTGCCAGCAGCTTCCCAGGGCGAACTGAAGCTTTCTTT
TRBV11-2	TRBJ2-5	TRBD2	few	CASSLTSGGGETQYF	TGTGCCAGCAGCCTTACTAGCGGGGGGGGAGAGACCCAGTACTTC
TRBV5-1	TRBJ2-7	TRBD2	.	CASSPGGGKDYEQYF	TGCGCCAGCAGCCCGGGGGGGGGAAAGGATTACGAGCAGTACTTC
TRBV4-3	TRBJ1-3	.	.	CASSQDGYRSSSGNTIYF	TGCGCCAGCAGCCAAGACGGGTACAGGTCGAGCTCTGGAAACACCATATATTTT
TRBV2	TRBJ2-7	TRBD2	.	CASTPQTSGNSEQYF	TGTGCCAGCACGCCACAGACTAGCGGGAATAGTGAGCAGTACTTC
TRBV5-4	TRBJ2-1	TRBD1	.	CASSTPGTETYNEQFF	TGTGCCAGCAGCACTCCCGGGACAGAAACCTACAATGAGCAGTTCTTC
TRBV19	TRBJ2-7	TRBD1	.	CASSPNRGPYEQYF	TGTGCCAGTAGCCCCAACAGGGGACCCTACGAGCAGTACTTC
TRBV11-2	TRBJ2-7	.	.	CASSLGSGDPYEQYF	TGTGCCAGCAGCTTAGGCTCGGGAGATCCCTACGAGCAGTACTTC
TRBV7-9	TRBJ2-5	.	.	CASSINSGLGETQYF	TGTGCCAGCAGCATAAACAGCGGGTTGGGAGAGACCCAGTACTTC
TRBV5-1	TRBJ1-1	.	.	CASSLDSMNTEAFF	TGCGCCAGCAGCTTGGACAGCATGAACACTGAAGCTTTCTTT
TRBV7-9	TRBJ2-3	.	.	CASSLLADTQYF	TGTGCCAGCAGCTTATTAGCAGATACGCAGTATTTT
TRBV7-2	TRBJ2-5	.	.	CASSLDWVRETQYF	TGTGCCAGCAGCTTAGATTGGGTCAGGGAGACCCAGTACTTC
TRBV5-8	TRBJ2-7	.	.	CASSLVLGPSPKSYEQYF	TGTGCCAGCAGCTTGGTTCTGGGGCCCAGTCCCAAAAGTTACGAGCAGTACTTC
TRBV6-1	TRBJ2-1	TRBD2	few	CASNGLAGGVEQFF	TGTGCCAGCAACGGACTAGCGGGCGGTGTCGAGCAGTTCTTC
TRBV29-1	TRBJ2-1	TRBD1	.	CSVEVGQGASNEQFF	TGCAGCGTTGAGGTTGGACAGGGGGCGTCGAATGAGCAGTTCTTC
TRBV30	TRBJ2-4	TRBD1	once	CAWTPQGASKNIQYF	TGTGCCTGGACTCCGCAGGGGGCGTCCAAAAACATTCAGTACTTC
TRBV4-2	TRBJ2-5	TRBD2	.	CASSPEAGGPETQYF	TGTGCCAGCAGCCCCGAAGCGGGAGGGCCAGAGACCCAGTACTTC
TRBV6-5	TRBJ2-7	.	once	CASSYLEGAAYEQYF	TGTGCCAGCAGTTACTTGGAGGGGGCAGCCTACGAGCAGTACTTC
TRBV7-2	TRBJ1-1	.	.	CASTNFGGGAEAFF	TGTGCCAGCACCAACTTTGGGGGGGGCGCGGAAGCTTTCTTT
TRBV7-3	TRBJ1-6	.	.	CASSLTLSSPLHF	TGTGCCAGCAGCTTAACCCTGTCTTCACCCCTCCACTTT
TRBV7-2	TRBJ1-2	.	once	CASSWTVDYGYTF	TGTGCCAGCAGCTGGACAGTAGACTATGGCTACACCTTC